The 31 T cell receptor beta chains below come from one sample, sequenced in a study of beta chain features in type 1 diabetes (dated by TCRdb to the late 2010s). Broader findings and caveats from the paper: A moderate but significant shortening of TCRB CDR3 length was observed in type 1 diabetes patients in all four CD4+ subsets.

These receptors have no known antigen. The method behind the library was the immunoSEQ multiplex PCR assay. The entire amount of isolated RNA was reverse transcribed using the High Capacity cDNA Reverse Transcription Kit, so the sequenced TCRB transcripts were expressed ones. TCRdb holds this immuneACCESS table with in-frame rearrangements only. Some clones are missing; in checked studies, unresolved V genes explain under half, and the rest has no known cause. The sample table contains roughly 330,000 clones; only one count was recorded for about 13% of them. The biggest ten clones account for roughly 0.015% of the sample. The material sequenced was naive CD4+ T cells from blood. Taken with the paper, the label for cell subset or site translates to: true naive CD4+ T cells. The source is a young woman with type 1 diabetes.

The sample holds a few counts of this clone. This chain links TRBV16 with TRBJ1-2; the D gene is possibly TRBD1 (6 bases). The CDR3 sequence is 14 residues long. The germline CDR1 and CDR2 sequences are KGHSY and FQNENV. Trimming took off 0 bases at V and 7 bases at J, with 12 bases between the two ends. The CDR3 sequence is CASSQSSGVRGYTF. The DNA for the CDR3 is TGTGCCAGCAGCCAATCATCAGGGGTCCGTGGCTACACCTTC.

The J gene is TRBJ2-5, the V gene TRBV30; the match to TRBD1 covers 7 bases. With V trimmed by 8 bases and J by 5 bases, 5 bases remained unmatched. CDR3 length: 11 amino acids. Germline CDR1 and CDR2: GTSNPN and SVGIG (reference sequence). In nucleotides, the CDR3 is TGTGCCGGGGGCAGGGGGGAGACCCAGTACTTC. This encodes CAGGRGETQYF. Full variable domain (missing parts from reference TRBV30 and TRBJ2-5): SQTIHQWPATLVQPVGSPLSLECTVEGTSNPNLYWYRQAAGRGLQLLFYSVGIGQISSEVPQNLSASRPQDRQFILSSKKLLLSDSGFYLCAGGRGETQYFGPGTRLLVL.

The rearrangement links TRBV7-9 to TRBJ2-7; TRBD2 agrees at 10 bases. CDR3 length: 17 residues. V was pared by 6 bases and J by 5 bases, with 16 bases of the junction left unmatched. Germline CDR1 reads SEHNR; CDR2 reads FQNEAQ (reference sequence). The DNA for the CDR3 is TGTGCCAGCAGTCGTGAGATCCGACTAGCGGGTTTTCACGAGCAGTACGTC. Its translation is CASSREIRLAGFHEQYV.

This clone showed up just a few times. The rearrangement links TRBV19 to TRBJ2-3; 9 nucleotides align to TRBD2. CDR1 is LNHDA and CDR2 is SQIVND in the germline V gene (reference sequence). The CDR3 has 16 amino acids. V shed 3 bases and J 2 bases; nucleotides not matched to a gene: 6. The CDR3 protein is CASSIWLAGYTDTQYF. The CDR3 coding sequence is TGTGCCAGTAGTATCTGGCTAGCGGGATACACAGATACGCAGTATTTT.

The chain links TRBV9 to TRBJ2-7; possible D gene TRBD1, 6 bases. Germline V gives CDR1 SGDLS, CDR2 YYNGEE. CDR3 length equals 16 residues. Trimming pared 0 bases from V and 5 bases from J, leaving 18 bases between. In DNA, the CDR3 is TGTGCCAGCAGCGTAGACCCCGGGACAAGGGGCCACGAGCAGTACTTC. It specifies CASSVDPGTRGHEQYF.

This clone was found a few times. The gene calls are TRBV5-1 and TRBJ2-7; TRBD2 agrees at 7 bases. Trimming at V came to 0 bases and at J to 3 bases, leaving 3 bases not matched to a gene. Germline V lookup: CDR1 SGHRS, CDR2 YFSETQ. This CDR3 region has 14 residues. The CDR3 nucleotides read TGCGCCAGCAGCTTGGAGGGGAGGGTCTACGAGCAGTACTTC. This translates into CASSLEGRVYEQYF.

The V gene is TRBV27, the J gene TRBJ2-7, with D tentatively TRBD2 (6 bases). CDR1 is MNHEY and CDR2 is SMNVEV in the germline V gene (reference sequence). Trimming stripped 5 bases from V and 6 bases from J, with 17 bases between. The CDR3 is made up of 14 amino acids. CDR3 sequence: CASSRGLSRPEQYF. The CDR3 nucleotides are TGTGCCAGCAGTAGGGGACTCTCTCGGCCCGAGCAGTACTTC.

The CDR3 is CASSPLGQGATGGELFF. The CDR3 region has the DNA TGTGCCAGTAGCCCCTTGGGACAGGGGGCAACGGGCGGGGAGCTGTTTTTT. The genes are TRBV19 and TRBJ2-2; 12 nucleotides align to TRBD1. The CDR3 is 17 amino acids. The trim removed 6 bases at V and 7 bases at J, leaving 12 bases unmatched. Per the germline V gene, CDR1 is LNHDA and CDR2 is SQIVND (reference sequence).

The CDR3 reads CASILRSGNEQFF. Written as DNA, the CDR3 is TGTGCCAGCATCCTACGCTCGGGGAATGAGCAGTTCTTC. V usage is TRBV11-2 and J usage is TRBJ2-1; D may be TRBD2 (5 bases). V was shortened by 7 bases and J by 7 bases, with 14 bases between the two germline ends. Germline-derived CDR1 and CDR2 are SGHAT and FQNNGV. The CDR3 is 13 residues long.

The DNA of the CDR3 is TGTGCCAGCAGGGGACAGGAGAGCTCCTACGAGCAGTACGTC. It codes for CASRGQESSYEQYV. This chain links TRBV6-5 with TRBJ2-7; the match to TRBD1 covers 8 bases. This CDR3 has 14 amino acids. Germline V gene sequence: CDR1 MNHEY, CDR2 SVGAGI. V dropped 6 bases and J dropped 0; count of bases not matched to a gene: 4.

This chain joins TRBV29-1 and TRBJ2-2; TRBD2 matches at 11 bases. The V and J ends lost 5 bases and 5 bases, in that order; junction bases with no gene match: 7. The CDR3 runs 15 residues. The germline V gene encodes CDR1 SQVTM and CDR2 ANQGSEA. CDR3: CSVTSSGRLTGELFF. The DNA for the CDR3 is TGCAGCGTTACCTCTAGCGGGAGGTTGACCGGGGAGCTGTTTTTT.

The chain combines TRBV21-1 with TRBJ2-1; TRBD1 reflects the table's D call only, with no check against the DNA. TRBV21-1 is a pseudogene segment. The CDR3 is made up of 17 amino acids. This CDR3 is CASSKFKRTGTHNEQFF. In nucleotides, the CDR3 is TGTGCCAGCAGCAAGTTTAAGAGGACAGGGACCCACAATGAGCAGTTCTTC.

This clone was counted a few times. The chain is built from TRBV2 and TRBJ2-3, with 10 bases aligning to TRBD2. The germline gives CDR1 SNHLY, CDR2 FYNNEI. With V trimmed by 5 bases and J by 6 bases, 5 bases remained unmatched. This CDR3 contains 14 residues. CDR3 DNA: TGTGCCAGCAGTTACCTAGCGGGAGCCGATACGCAGTATTTT. Translated: CASSYLAGADTQYF.

The V call is TRBV27, the J call TRBJ2-5; 7 bases agree with TRBD1. Germline V gene lookup returns CDR1 MNHEY and CDR2 SMNVEV (reference sequence). The CDR3 runs to 14 residues. Unmatched junction bases numbered 4, after V lost 4 bases and J lost 2 bases. Here the CDR3 reads CASSSGQAQETQYF. The CDR3 nucleotides read TGTGCCAGCAGTTCCGGACAGGCACAAGAGACCCAGTACTTC.

The chain is built from TRBV6-5 and TRBJ2-5; D is perhaps TRBD1 (6 bases). V shed 6 bases and J shed 5 bases, with 16 bases lying between them. The CDR3 spans 14 residues. The germline CDR1 and CDR2 sequences are MNHEY and SVGAGI. CDR3 protein: CASRSWTVGETQYF. CDR3 coding DNA: TGTGCCAGCAGATCCTGGACAGTGGGGGAGACCCAGTACTTC.

Written as DNA, the CDR3 is TGTGCCAGCAGCTTCACTAGCGGCGGCCAAGAGACCCAGTACTTC. It encodes CASSFTSGGQETQYF. This rearrangement joins TRBV7-3 to TRBJ2-5, with 8 nucleotides matching TRBD2. J lost 1 base, V lost 3 bases, and 4 bases had no gene match. The CDR3 spans 15 residues. Germline V gives CDR1 SGHTA, CDR2 FQGTGA.

This clone was found a few times. The rearrangement links TRBV13 to TRBJ2-7; 9 positions agree with TRBD2. Germline V CDR1 and CDR2: PRHDT, FYEKMQ (reference sequence). J gave up 2 bases and V 6 bases, and 14 bases lay outside the gene matches. The CDR3 covers 17 residues. CDR3 region: CASRSLLAGIHTYEQYF. CDR3 bases: TGTGCCAGCAGATCTCTGCTAGCGGGGATACACACCTACGAGCAGTACTTC. The complete variable domain, with remaining parts taken from reference TRBV13 and TRBJ2-7, reads AAGVIQSPRHLIKEKRETATLKCYPIPRHDTVYWYQQGPGQDPQFLISFYEKMQSDKGSIPDRFSAQQFSDYHSELNMSSLELGDSALYFCASRSLLAGIHTYEQYFGPGTRLTVT.

The chain joins TRBV27 to TRBJ2-1, with 9 bases identical to TRBD2. Unmatched junction bases numbered 6, after V lost 2 bases and J lost 4 bases. CDR1 MNHEY and CDR2 SMNVEV come from the germline V gene (reference sequence). The CDR3 has 16 residues. In DNA form, the CDR3 reads TGTGCCAGCAGTTTACGCGGGAGCGGGGGGTACAATGAGCAGTTCTTC. It specifies CASSLRGSGGYNEQFF.

This clone has just a few counts. V gene TRBV16 combines with J gene TRBJ1-5; 7 bases align to TRBD1. Germline V lookup: CDR1 KGHSY, CDR2 FQNENV. CDR3 size: 17 residues. J was trimmed by 1 base and V by 3 bases; bases with no gene match: 9. The CDR3 here is CASSQSRQGGSNQPQHF. DNA of the CDR3: TGTGCCAGCAGCCAGTCTCGACAGGGTGGGAGCAATCAGCCCCAGCATTTT.

This clone turned up a few times. This chain links TRBV29-1 with TRBJ2-5; D may be TRBD1 (6 bases). The germline V gene encodes CDR1 SQVTM and CDR2 ANQGSEA. V gave up 6 bases and J gave up 0 bases, with 8 bases separating them. The CDR3 loop spans 12 amino acids. The CDR3 DNA sequence: TGCAGCGTCGGACAGAACCAAGAGACCCAGTACTTC. This codes for CSVGQNQETQYF.

V gene TRBV27 combines with J gene TRBJ2-2; no definite D call. The length of the CDR3 is 13 residues. Germline-derived CDR1 and CDR2 are MNHEY and SMNVEV (reference sequence). Trimming took 4 bases from V and 1 from J, leaving 4 bases between them. CDR3 region: CASSSRNTGELFF. DNA of the CDR3: TGTGCCAGCAGTTCTAGGAACACCGGGGAGCTGTTTTTT.

This clone came up a few times. The V gene is TRBV7-3, the J gene TRBJ2-1; D might be TRBD2 (5 bases). V lost 6 bases and J 6 bases, leaving 12 bases between the germline ends. In germline, CDR1 is SGHTA, CDR2 FQGTGA. This CDR3 is built from 13 residues. CDR3 sequence: CASRSTSSNEQFF. For the CDR3, the DNA is TGTGCCAGCAGGTCCACTAGTTCCAATGAGCAGTTCTTC.

The V and J genes are TRBV11-2 and TRBJ2-5, with D tentatively TRBD1 (5 bases). The CDR3 contains 15 residues. Trimming stripped 6 bases from V and 0 bases from J, with 14 bases between. CDR1 is SGHAT and CDR2 is FQNNGV in the germline V gene. CDR3 sequence: CASSRLLRDQETQYF. The CDR3 DNA reads TGTGCCAGCAGTCGACTCCTCAGGGACCAAGAGACCCAGTACTTC.

The chain joins TRBV5-1 to TRBJ2-5, with D perhaps TRBD1 (5 bases). V shed 1 base and J shed 0 bases, with 13 bases lying between them. The CDR3 has 16 amino acids. Germline CDR1 is SGHRS and CDR2 is YFSETQ. In DNA form, the CDR3 reads TGCGCCAGCAGCTTGAACCCAACAGGTTACCAAGAGACCCAGTACTTC. Translating it yields CASSLNPTGYQETQYF.

Only a few counts were recorded for this clone. The chain uses TRBV7-9 and TRBJ2-5; D gene ambiguous. Looked up from germline, CDR1 is SEHNR and CDR2 is FQNEAQ (reference sequence). V shed 2 bases and J shed 5 bases, with 15 bases lying between them. The CDR3 has 15 residues. CDR3 region: CASSLSLGPGETQYF. In DNA, the CDR3 is TGTGCCAGCAGCTTATCCCTCGGTCCCGGGGAGACCCAGTACTTC.

This clone appeared a few times. The J gene is TRBJ2-3, the V gene TRBV7-9; possible D gene TRBD1, 6 bases. The CDR3 extends over 19 amino acids. Germline V CDR1 and CDR2: SEHNR, FQNEAQ (reference sequence). The V end was cut by 3 bases, the J end by 0 bases, with 22 bases between. For the CDR3, the DNA is TGTGCCAGCAGCTTCTCTTACCCCCCGGGACAAGGGAGCACAGATACGCAGTATTTT. It yields the protein CASSFSYPPGQGSTDTQYF.

The chain links TRBV28 to TRBJ2-5, with no clear D. V was cut by 5 bases and J by 2 bases, with 6 bases left in between. Germline values: CDR1 MDHEN, CDR2 SYDVKM. The CDR3 loop spans 12 amino acids. The CDR3 loop reads CASSPRQETQYF. CDR3 nucleotide sequence: TGTGCCAGCAGTCCGAGGCAAGAGACCCAGTACTTC.

This clone showed up just a few times. The rearrangement joins TRBV6-1 to TRBJ2-7; maybe TRBD1 (5 bases). The CDR3 loop spans 15 amino acids. Trimming removed 3 bases from V and 3 bases from J, with 15 bases in between. The V gene's germline CDR1 is MNHNS and CDR2 SASEGT. The CDR3 loop reads CASSDGLGPYYEQYV. The CDR3 DNA reads TGTGCCAGCAGTGATGGGTTGGGGCCATACTACGAGCAGTACGTC.

V is TRBV5-4 and J is TRBJ1-1, with 7 positions matching TRBD1. The CDR3 spans 16 residues. Germline lookup yields CDR1 SGHNT and CDR2 YYREEE (reference sequence). V lost 1 base to trimming and J lost 0 bases; unmatched junction nucleotides: 6. The CDR3 region has the DNA TGTGCCAGCAGCTTGAGGGGGCGAGCGATGAACACTGAAGCTTTCTTT. Translating gives CASSLRGRAMNTEAFF.

The chain joins TRBV30 to TRBJ1-2, with 9 nucleotides matching TRBD1. CDR3 length equals 12 residues. Germline CDR1 and CDR2: GTSNPN and SVGIG (reference sequence). The J segment lost 6 bases and the V segment lost 4 bases, leaving 3 bases of the junction unmatched. The CDR3 loop is CAWTDRGDGYTF. DNA of the CDR3: TGTGCCTGGACGGACAGGGGAGATGGCTACACCTTC. Variable domain in full (rest from reference TRBV30 and TRBJ1-2): SQTIHQWPATLVQPVGSPLSLECTVEGTSNPNLYWYRQAAGRGLQLLFYSVGIGQISSEVPQNLSASRPQDRQFILSSKKLLLSDSGFYLCAWTDRGDGYTFGSGTRLTVV.

This clone occurred a few times. The chain is built from TRBV27 and TRBJ2-1, with 9 positions matching TRBD2. Germline loops: CDR1 MNHEY, CDR2 SMNVEV (reference sequence). J lost 7 bases, V lost 3 bases, and 4 bases had no gene match. The CDR3 spans 14 residues. The CDR3 reads CASSLPSGKNEQFF. Here the CDR3 DNA reads TGTGCCAGCAGTTTGCCTAGCGGGAAGAATGAGCAGTTCTTC.